This T cell receptor (beta chain) was found in a study of blood T cell repertoires in COVID-19 (dated by TCRdb to the early 2020s). About the study as a whole: Samples covering the acute and convalescent phases of COVID-19 were provided by collaborators in the United States, Italy and Spain. The material from the prospective study consisted of cDNA or gDNA derived from T cells, B-cell-depleted T cells, or PBMCs. The dataset comprised deeply sampled blood TCRbeta repertoires from subjects exposed to, actively infected with, or recovered from COVID-19. The repertoires were released in a freely available public database meant as a resource for research on the immune response to SARS-CoV-2. The samples were drawn from two sources: the first 160 participants of the ongoing ImmuneRACE study, and fewer than 1,500 subjects contributed by 6 global collaborators. Nearly every sample came with metadata listing a de-identified subject ID, COVID-19 status, age in years and sex. Where available, HLA class I and class II types were taken from metadata supplied by the sample provider and were not determined by assay-based typing. Points the paper makes about the study in general: Clinical and demographic metadata were provided uncurated, with the amount varying by source and participant.

TCRbeta CDR3 regions were amplified from genomic DNA by means of the immunoSEQ Assay, a bias-controlled multiplex PCR. The authors' analysis ran thus. The number of nucleated cells in each sample was estimated from the amplification of reference gene primers within the assay. To quantify the absolute abundance of each unique TCRbeta CDR3 rearrangement, sequence reads were collapsed and filtered. For each sample, productive Simpson clonality was calculated by taking the square root of Simpson's diversity index across productive rearrangements. The source is immuneACCESS, and TCRdb retained only in-frame sequences with V and J called. Part of the clones is not carried over; for the studies checked, unresolved V genes explain less than half of this, and the remainder is unexplained. D and trimming come from the DNA, and the V and J calls and clone size come from that table. This sample has roughly 180,000 clones in its table, and around 79% of those were observed once. Of the sample, 8% to 8.5% falls within the top ten clones.

V drops 10 bases and J drops 1 base, leaving 17 bases in between. From its cysteine to its phenylalanine, the CDR3 spans 14 amino acids. Of all the DNA, just the CDR3 is kept, 42 bases in frame from base 1. About this clone: The antigen it recognizes is unknown. Qualities for individual bases were not recorded, and no much larger clone is one base off.

In Seattle, one collaborating source enrolled patients while the infection was active and tracked those patients longitudinally over the course of disease. Collaborating institutions collected whole blood in K2EDTA tubes following their own protocols. Collaborator samples were shipped for TCRbeta analysis as frozen whole blood, isolated PBMCs, or DNA extracted from either sample type. This sequence uses TRBV6-7 and TRBJ2-7; a weak D assignment points to TRBD2 (5 bases agree). TRBV6-7 qualifies as an ORF whose function is uncertain. Sequencing was performed on peripheral blood. This receptor was taken from a woman aged 60-70 years with COVID-19, enrolled during active disease. At the DNA level, the sequence is TGTGCCACCCCGGACTGTGAGATTTCCTACGAGCAGTACTTC. The encoded protein is CATPDCEISYEQYF.